This T cell receptor (beta chain) stems from a study of OX40 agonist ivuxolimab in advanced cancers. Produced via immunoSEQ multiplex PCR; TCRdb's table is partial and in-frame only. This sample yields 50,000 to 75,000 clones, of which roughly four fifths are seen a single time; approximately 9.4% belongs to the top ten. CDR1 LNHDA and CDR2 SQIVND come from the germline V gene (reference sequence). Trimming removed 2 bases at V and 5 bases at J, with 9 bases between. The CDR3 length is 13 residues. This sample comprised CD4+ or CD8+ T cells sorted from blood, obtained in a trial of the OX40 agonist ivuxolimab. The rearrangement links TRBV19 to TRBJ1-2; D is unclear. The sequence came from an adult with an advanced solid tumor such as melanoma, head and neck, liver or kidney cancer. The chain's CDR3 is CASSISSQYGYTF. For the CDR3, the DNA is TGTGCCAGTAGTATAAGCAGCCAGTATGGCTACACCTTC.